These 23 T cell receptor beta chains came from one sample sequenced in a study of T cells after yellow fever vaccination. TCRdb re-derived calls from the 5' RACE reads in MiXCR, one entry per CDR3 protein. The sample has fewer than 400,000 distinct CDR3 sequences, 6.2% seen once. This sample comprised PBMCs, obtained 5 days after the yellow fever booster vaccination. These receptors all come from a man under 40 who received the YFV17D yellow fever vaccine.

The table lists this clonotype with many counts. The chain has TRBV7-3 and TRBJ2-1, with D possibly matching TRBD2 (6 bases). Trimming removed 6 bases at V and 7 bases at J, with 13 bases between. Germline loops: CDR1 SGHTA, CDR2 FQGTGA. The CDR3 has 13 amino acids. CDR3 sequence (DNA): TGTGCCAGCAGTTGGGGGGTCATAAATGAGCAGTTCTTC. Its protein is CASSWGVINEQFF. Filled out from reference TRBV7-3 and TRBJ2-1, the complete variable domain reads GAGVSQTPSNKVTEKGKYVELRCDPISGHTALYWYRQSLGQGPEFLIYFQGTGAADDSGLPNDRFFAVRPEGSVSTLKIQRTERGDSAVYLCASSWGVINEQFFGPGTRLTVL.

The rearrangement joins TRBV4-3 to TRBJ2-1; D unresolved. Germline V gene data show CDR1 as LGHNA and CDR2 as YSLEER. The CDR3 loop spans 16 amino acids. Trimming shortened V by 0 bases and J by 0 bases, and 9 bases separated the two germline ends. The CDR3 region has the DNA TGCGCCAGCAGCCAAGAACGGCGGAGCTCCTACAATGAGCAGTTCTTC. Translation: CASSQERRSSYNEQFF.

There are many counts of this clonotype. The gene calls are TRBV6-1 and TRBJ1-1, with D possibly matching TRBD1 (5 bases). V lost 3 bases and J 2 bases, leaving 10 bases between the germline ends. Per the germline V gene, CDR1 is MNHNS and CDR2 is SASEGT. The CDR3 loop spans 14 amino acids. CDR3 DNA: TGTGCCAGCAGTGAGGCAGGGTTTAACACTGAAGCTTTCTTT. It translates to CASSEAGFNTEAFF.

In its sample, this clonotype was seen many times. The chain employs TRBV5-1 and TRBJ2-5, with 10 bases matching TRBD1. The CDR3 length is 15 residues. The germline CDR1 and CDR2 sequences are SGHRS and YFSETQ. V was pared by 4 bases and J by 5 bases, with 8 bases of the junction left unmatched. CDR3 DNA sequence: TGCGCCAGCAGCCGCAGGACAGGGGGGATCGAGACCCAGTACTTC. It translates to CASSRRTGGIETQYF.

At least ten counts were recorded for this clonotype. The CDR3 region is CASSLTGLGNTEAFF. CDR3 nucleotides: TGCGCCAGCAGCTTAACAGGGTTGGGGAACACTGAAGCTTTCTTT. The chain is built from TRBV5-1 and TRBJ1-1, with D perhaps TRBD1 (6 bases). Trimming took off 2 bases at V and 1 base at J, with 12 bases between the two ends. CDR1 is SGHRS and CDR2 is YFSETQ in the germline V gene. CDR3 length equals 15 residues.

CDR3 protein: CSVWQGGNTEAFF. In DNA, the CDR3 is TGCAGCGTGTGGCAGGGGGGGAACACTGAAGCTTTCTTT. The chain uses TRBV29-1 and TRBJ1-1, with 7 bases that match TRBD1. The germline CDR1 and CDR2 sequences are SQVTM and ANQGSEA. There are 13 residues in the CDR3. J was trimmed by 1 base and V by 6 bases; bases with no gene match: 5. Complete variable domain (other parts from reference TRBV29-1 and TRBJ1-1): SAVISQKPSRDICQRGTSLTIQCQVDSQVTMMFWYRQQPGQSLTLIATANQGSEATYESGFVIDKFPISRPNLTFSTLTVSNMSPEDSSIYLCSVWQGGNTEAFFGQGTRLTVV.

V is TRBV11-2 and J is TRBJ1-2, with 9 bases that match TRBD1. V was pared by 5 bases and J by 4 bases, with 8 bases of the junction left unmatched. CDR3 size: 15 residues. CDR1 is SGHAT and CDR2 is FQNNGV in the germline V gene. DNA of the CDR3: TGTGCCAGCAGCCTGGAACAGGGGGCCGGCTATGGCTACACCTTC. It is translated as CASSLEQGAGYGYTF.

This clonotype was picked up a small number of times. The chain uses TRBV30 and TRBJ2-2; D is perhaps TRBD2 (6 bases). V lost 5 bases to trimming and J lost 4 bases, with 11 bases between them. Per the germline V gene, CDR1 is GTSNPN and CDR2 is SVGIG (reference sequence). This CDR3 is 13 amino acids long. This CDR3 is CAWVSGSTGELFF. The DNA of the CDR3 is TGTGCCTGGGTTAGCGGAAGCACCGGGGAGCTGTTTTTT.

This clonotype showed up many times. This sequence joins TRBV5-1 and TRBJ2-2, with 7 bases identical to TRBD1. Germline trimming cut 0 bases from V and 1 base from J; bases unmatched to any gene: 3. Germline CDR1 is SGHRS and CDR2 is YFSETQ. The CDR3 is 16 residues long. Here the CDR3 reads CASSLAGGWNTGELFF. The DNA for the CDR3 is TGCGCCAGCAGCTTGGCAGGGGGTTGGAACACCGGGGAGCTGTTTTTT. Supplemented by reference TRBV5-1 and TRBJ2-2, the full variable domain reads KAGVTQTPRYLIKTRGQQVTLSCSPISGHRSVSWYQQTPGQGLQFLFEYFSETQRNKGNFPGRFSGRQFSNSRSEMNVSTLELGDSALYLCASSLAGGWNTGELFFGEGSRLTVL.

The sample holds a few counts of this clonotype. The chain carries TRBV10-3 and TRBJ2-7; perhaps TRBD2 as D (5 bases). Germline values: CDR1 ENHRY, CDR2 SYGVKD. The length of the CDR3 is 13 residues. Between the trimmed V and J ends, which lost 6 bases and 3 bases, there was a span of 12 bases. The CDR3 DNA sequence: TGTGCCATCAGAGAGGGAGATGTCTACGAGCAGTACTTC. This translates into CAIREGDVYEQYF.

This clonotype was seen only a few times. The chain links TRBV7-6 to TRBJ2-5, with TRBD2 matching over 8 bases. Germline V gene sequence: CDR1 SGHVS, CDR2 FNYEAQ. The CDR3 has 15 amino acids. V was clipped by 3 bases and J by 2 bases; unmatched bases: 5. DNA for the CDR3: TGTGCCAGCAGCTTGGTAGCGGGACCTCAAGAGACCCAGTACTTC. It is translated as CASSLVAGPQETQYF.

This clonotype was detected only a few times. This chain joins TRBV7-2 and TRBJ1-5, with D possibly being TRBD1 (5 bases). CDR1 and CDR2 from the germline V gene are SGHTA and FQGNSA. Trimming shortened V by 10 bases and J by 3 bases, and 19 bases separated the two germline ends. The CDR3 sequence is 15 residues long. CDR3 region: CAIPGGELDNQPQHF. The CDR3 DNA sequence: TGTGCCATCCCCGGGGGGGAGTTGGACAATCAGCCCCAGCATTTT.

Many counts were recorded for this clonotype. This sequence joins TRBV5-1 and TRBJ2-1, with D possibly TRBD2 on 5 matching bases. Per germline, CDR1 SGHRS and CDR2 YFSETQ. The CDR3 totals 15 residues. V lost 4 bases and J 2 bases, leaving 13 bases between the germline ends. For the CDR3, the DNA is TGCGCCAGCAGCCCGCGGGCCGGGGCCTACAATGAGCAGTTCTTC. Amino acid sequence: CASSPRAGAYNEQFF.

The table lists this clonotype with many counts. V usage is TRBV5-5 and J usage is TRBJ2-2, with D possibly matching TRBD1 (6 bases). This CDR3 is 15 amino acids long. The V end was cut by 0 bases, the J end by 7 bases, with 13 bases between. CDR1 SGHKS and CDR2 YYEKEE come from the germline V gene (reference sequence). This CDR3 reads CASSLAPTGHGELFF. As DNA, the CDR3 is TGTGCCAGCAGCTTGGCCCCGACAGGTCACGGGGAGCTGTTTTTT.

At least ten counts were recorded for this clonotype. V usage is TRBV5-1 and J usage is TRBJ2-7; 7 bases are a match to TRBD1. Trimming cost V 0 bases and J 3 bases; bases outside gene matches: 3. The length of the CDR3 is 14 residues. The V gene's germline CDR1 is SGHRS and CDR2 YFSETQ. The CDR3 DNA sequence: TGCGCCAGCAGCTTGGTTGGGGACAGCTACGAGCAGTACTTC. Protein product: CASSLVGDSYEQYF.

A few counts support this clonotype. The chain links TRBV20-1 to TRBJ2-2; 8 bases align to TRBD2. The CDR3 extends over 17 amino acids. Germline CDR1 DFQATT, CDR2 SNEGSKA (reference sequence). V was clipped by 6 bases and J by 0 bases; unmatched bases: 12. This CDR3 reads CSATTSGDLSNTGELFF. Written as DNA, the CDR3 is TGCAGTGCCACCACTAGCGGAGACCTATCGAACACCGGGGAGCTGTTTTTT.

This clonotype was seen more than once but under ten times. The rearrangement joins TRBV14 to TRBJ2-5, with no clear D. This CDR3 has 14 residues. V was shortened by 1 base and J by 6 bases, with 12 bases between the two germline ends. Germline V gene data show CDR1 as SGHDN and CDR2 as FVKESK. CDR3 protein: CASSQGAPSQTQYF. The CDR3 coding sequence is TGTGCCAGCAGCCAAGGAGCGCCCAGCCAGACCCAGTACTTC.

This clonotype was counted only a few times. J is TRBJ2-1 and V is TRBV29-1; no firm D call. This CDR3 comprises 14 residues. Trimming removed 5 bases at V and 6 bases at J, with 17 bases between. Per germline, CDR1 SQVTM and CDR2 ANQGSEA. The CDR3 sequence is CSVWLLGFGNEQFF. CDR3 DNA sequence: TGCAGCGTTTGGCTATTAGGGTTTGGCAATGAGCAGTTCTTC.

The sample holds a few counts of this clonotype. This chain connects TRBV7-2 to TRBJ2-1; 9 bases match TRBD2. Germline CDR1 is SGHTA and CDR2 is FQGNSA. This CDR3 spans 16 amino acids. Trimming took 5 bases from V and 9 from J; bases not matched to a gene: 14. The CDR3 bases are TGTGCCAGCAGCGCCCGTTCTGGCGGGAGGGCCCCTGAGCAGTTCTTC. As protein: CASSARSGGRAPEQFF.

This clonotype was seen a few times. The CDR3 DNA sequence: TGTGCCACCAGTGAAACCGGGACAGGTAACACCGGGGAGCTGTTTTTT. As protein: CATSETGTGNTGELFF. The chain links TRBV24-1 to TRBJ2-2, with 8 bases aligning to TRBD1. V was pared by 4 bases and J by 2 bases, with 5 bases of the junction left unmatched. Germline loops: CDR1 KGHDR, CDR2 SFDVKD. This CDR3 contains 16 residues.

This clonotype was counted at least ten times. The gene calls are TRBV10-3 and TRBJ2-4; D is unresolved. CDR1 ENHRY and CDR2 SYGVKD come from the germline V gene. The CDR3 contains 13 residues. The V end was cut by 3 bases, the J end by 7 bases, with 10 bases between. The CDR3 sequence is CAISDPTKNIQYF. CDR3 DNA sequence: TGTGCCATCAGTGACCCGACGAAGAACATTCAGTACTTC.

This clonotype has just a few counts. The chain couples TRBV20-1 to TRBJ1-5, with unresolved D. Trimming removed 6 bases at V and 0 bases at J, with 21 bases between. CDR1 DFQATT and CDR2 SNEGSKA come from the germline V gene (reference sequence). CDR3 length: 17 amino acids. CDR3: CSAISRSGSYSNQPQHF. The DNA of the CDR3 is TGCAGTGCCATATCACGTTCGGGCAGCTATAGCAATCAGCCCCAGCATTTT.

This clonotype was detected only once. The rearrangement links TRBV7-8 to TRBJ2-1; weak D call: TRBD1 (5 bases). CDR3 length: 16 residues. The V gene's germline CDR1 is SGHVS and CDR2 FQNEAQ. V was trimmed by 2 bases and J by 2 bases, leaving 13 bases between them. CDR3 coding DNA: TGTGCCAGCAGCTTAAGCAGGGCTGGTGCCTACAATGAGCAGTTCTTC. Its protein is CASSLSRAGAYNEQFF. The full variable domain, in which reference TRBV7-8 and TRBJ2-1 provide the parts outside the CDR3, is GAGVSQSPRYKVAKRGQDVALRCDPISGHVSLFWYQQALGQGPEFLTYFQNEAQLDKSGLPSDRFFAERPEGSVSTLKIQRTQQEDSAVYLCASSLSRAGAYNEQFFGPGTRLTVL.